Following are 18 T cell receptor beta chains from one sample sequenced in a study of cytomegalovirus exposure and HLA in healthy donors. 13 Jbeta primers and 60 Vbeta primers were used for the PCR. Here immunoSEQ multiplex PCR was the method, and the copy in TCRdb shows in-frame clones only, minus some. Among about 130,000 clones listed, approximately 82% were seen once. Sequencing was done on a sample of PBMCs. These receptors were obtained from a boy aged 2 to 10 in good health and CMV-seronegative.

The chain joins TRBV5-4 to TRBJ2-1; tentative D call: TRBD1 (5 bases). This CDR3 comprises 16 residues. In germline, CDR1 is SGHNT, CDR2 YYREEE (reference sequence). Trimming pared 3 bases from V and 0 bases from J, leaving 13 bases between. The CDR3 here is CASSSGFRSSYNEQFF. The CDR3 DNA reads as TGTGCCAGCAGCTCAGGGTTCAGGAGCTCCTACAATGAGCAGTTCTTC. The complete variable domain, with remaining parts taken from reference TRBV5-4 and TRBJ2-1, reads ETGVTQSPTHLIKTRGQQVTLRCSSQSGHNTVSWYQQALGQGPQFIFQYYREEENGRGNFPPRFSGLQFPNYSSELNVNALELDDSALYLCASSSGFRSSYNEQFFGPGTRLTVL.

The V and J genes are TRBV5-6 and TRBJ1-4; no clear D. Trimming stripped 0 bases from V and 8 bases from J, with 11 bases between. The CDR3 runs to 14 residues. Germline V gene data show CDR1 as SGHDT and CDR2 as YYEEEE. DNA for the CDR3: TGTGCCAGCAGCTTGGGGGGAGGAGGCGAAAAACTGTTTTTT. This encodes CASSLGGGGEKLFF.

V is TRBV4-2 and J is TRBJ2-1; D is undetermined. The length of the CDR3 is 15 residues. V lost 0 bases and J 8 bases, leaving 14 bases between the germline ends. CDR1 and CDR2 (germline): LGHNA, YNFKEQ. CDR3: CASSQDPPRFHEQFF. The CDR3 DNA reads TGTGCCAGCAGCCAAGATCCCCCGCGCTTCCATGAGCAGTTCTTC.

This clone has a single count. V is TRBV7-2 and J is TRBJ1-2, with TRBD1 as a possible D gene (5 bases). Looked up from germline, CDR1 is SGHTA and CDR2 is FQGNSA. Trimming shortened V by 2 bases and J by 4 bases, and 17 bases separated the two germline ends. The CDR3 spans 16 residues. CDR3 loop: CASSLMRPTVIYGYTF. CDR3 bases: TGTGCCAGCAGCTTAATGCGCCCGACAGTAATCTATGGCTACACCTTC.

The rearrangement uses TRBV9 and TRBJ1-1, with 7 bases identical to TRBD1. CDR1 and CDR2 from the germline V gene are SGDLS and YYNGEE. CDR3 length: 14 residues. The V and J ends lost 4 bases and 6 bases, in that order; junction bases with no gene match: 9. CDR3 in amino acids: CASSPSQGQAEAFF. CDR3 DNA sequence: TGTGCCAGCAGCCCCTCACAGGGGCAAGCTGAAGCTTTCTTT.

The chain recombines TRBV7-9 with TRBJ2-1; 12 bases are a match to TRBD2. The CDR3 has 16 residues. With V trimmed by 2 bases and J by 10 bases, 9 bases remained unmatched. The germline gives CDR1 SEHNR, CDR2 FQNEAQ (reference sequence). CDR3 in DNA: TGTGCCAGCAGCTTAAGGGAACTAGCGGGAGGAGTGGAGCAGTTCTTC. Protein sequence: CASSLRELAGGVEQFF.

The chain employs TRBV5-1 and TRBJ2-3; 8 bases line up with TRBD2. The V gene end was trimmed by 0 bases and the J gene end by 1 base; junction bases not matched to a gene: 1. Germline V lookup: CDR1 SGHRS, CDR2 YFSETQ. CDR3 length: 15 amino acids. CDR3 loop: CASSLGAGGTDTQYF. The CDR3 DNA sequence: TGCGCCAGCAGCTTGGGAGCGGGGGGCACAGATACGCAGTATTTT.

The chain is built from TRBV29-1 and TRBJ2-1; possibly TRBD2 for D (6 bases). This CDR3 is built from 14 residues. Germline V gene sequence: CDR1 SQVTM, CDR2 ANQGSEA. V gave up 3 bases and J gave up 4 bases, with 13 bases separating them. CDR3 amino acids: CSVELGTGYNEQFF. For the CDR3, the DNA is TGCAGCGTTGAGCTTGGGACTGGATACAATGAGCAGTTCTTC.

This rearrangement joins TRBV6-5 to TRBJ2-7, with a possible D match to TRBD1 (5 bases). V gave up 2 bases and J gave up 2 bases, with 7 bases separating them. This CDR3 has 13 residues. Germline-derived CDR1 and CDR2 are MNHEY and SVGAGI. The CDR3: CASSYRQPYEQYV. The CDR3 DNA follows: TGTGCCAGCAGTTACAGACAGCCCTACGAGCAGTACGTC.

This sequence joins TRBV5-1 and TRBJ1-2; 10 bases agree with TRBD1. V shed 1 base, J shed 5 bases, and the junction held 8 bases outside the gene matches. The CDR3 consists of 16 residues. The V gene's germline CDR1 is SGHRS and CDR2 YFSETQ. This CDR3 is CASSLTSGTGAYGYTF. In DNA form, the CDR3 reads TGCGCCAGCAGCTTGACCTCCGGGACAGGGGCTTATGGCTACACCTTC.

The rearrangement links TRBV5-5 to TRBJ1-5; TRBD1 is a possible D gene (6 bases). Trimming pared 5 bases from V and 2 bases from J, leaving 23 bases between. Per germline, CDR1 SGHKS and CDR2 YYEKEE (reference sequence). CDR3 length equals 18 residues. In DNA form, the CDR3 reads TGTGCCAGCAGTTCCGAAGGGGGAGTGGTGGTGGGCAATCAGCCCCAGCATTTT. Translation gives CASSSEGGVVVGNQPQHF.

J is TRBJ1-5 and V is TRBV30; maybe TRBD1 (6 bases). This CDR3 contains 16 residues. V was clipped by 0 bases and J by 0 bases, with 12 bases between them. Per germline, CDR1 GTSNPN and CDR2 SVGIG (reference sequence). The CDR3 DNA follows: TGTGCCTGGAGTGTACGGACAGTCTATAGCAATCAGCCCCAGCATTTT. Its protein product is CAWSVRTVYSNQPQHF.

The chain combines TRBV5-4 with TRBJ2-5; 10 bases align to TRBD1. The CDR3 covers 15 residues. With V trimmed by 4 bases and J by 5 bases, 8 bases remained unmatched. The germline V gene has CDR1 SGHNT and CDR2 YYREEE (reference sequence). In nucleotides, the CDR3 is TGTGCCAGCAGCGGGGGACAGGGGAGGATTGAGACCCAGTACTTC. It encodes CASSGGQGRIETQYF.

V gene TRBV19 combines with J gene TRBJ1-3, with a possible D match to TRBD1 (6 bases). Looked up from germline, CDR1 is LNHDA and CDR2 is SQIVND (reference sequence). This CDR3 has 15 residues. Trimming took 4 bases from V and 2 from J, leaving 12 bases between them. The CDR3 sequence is CASSTQGTAGNTIYF. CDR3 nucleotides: TGTGCCAGTAGTACACAGGGCACGGCTGGAAACACCATATATTTT.

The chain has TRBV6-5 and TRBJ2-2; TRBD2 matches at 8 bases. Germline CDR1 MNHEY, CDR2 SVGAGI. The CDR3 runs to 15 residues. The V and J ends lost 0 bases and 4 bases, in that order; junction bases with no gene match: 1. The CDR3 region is CASSYSGLATGELFF. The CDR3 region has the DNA TGTGCCAGCAGTTACTCCGGACTAGCCACCGGGGAGCTGTTTTTT.

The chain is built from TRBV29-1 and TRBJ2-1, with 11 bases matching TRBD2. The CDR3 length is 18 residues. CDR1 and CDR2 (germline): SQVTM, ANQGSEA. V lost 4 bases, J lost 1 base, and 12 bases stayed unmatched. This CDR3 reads CSVGGETSGIESYNEQFF. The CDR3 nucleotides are TGCAGCGTTGGGGGGGAGACTAGCGGGATTGAATCCTACAATGAGCAGTTCTTC.

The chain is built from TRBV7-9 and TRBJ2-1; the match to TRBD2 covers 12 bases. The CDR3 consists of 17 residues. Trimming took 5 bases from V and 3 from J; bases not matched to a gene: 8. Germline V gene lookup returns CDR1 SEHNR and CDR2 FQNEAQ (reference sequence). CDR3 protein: CASSPRTSGVHYNEQFF. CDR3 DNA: TGTGCCAGCAGCCCGAGGACTAGCGGGGTACACTACAATGAGCAGTTCTTC.

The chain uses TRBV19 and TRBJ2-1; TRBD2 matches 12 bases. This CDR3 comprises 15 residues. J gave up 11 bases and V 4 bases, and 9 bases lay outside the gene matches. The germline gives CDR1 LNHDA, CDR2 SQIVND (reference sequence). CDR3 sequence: CASSNRLAGDLKQFF. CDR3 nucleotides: TGTGCCAGTAGTAACCGACTAGCGGGAGACCTAAAGCAGTTCTTC.